This T cell receptor beta chain is from a study of control samples from healthy donors and cancer patients. V shed 4 bases and J shed 4 bases, with 5 bases lying between them. The V gene's germline CDR1 is GTSNPN and CDR2 SVGIG (reference sequence). The CDR3 has 12 amino acids. Measured with immunoSEQ multiplex PCR; TCRdb has only the in-frame clones, and not every one. The top ten hold roughly 18% of the sample, which has approximately 44,000 clones, around 75% seen once. The source material was formalin-fixed, paraffin-embedded tissue. The V and J genes are TRBV30 and TRBJ2-6; D is unclear. The receptor was derived from a male donor with melanoma. CDR3 nucleotide sequence: TGTGCCTGGAATGGCGGGGCCAACGTCCTGACTTTC. Residues: CAWNGGANVLTF.